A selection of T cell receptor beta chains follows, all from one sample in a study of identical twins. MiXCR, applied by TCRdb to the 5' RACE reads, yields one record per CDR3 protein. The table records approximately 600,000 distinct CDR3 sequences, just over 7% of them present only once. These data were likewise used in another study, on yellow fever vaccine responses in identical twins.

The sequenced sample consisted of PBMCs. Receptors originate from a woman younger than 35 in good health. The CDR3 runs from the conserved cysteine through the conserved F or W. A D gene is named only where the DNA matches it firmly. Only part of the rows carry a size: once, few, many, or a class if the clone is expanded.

TGTGCCAGCAGTCGAGGGGGGGGTCAGCCCCAGCATTTT CASSRGGGQPQHF TRBV28 NA TRBJ1-5 many
TGTGCCAGCAGTCCCCCCGCGGGGGATGGCACAGATACGCAGTATTTT CASSPPAGDGTDTQYF TRBV6-1 TRBD2 TRBJ2-3 many
TGTGCCAGCAGCTTGAATACCGGGACCGGCGTTAACTATGGCTACACCTTC CASSLNTGTGVNYGYTF TRBV7-2 NA TRBJ1-2 NA
TGCGCCAGCAGCTTGGCGTACCTGAAAGAGACCCAGTACTTC CASSLAYLKETQYF TRBV5-1 NA TRBJ2-5 many
TGTGCCAGCACCCCGGCGGAGACCCAGTACTTC CASTPAETQYF TRBV2 NA TRBJ2-5 NA
TGCGCCAGCAGCCAAGATCGCGTTAGCGGGAGAACCGGGGAGCTGTTTTTT CASSQDRVSGRTGELFF TRBV4-1 TRBD2 TRBJ2-2 many
TGTGCCAGCAGCGCAAGGGGACTCCGCACAGATACGCAGTATTTT CASSARGLRTDTQYF TRBV7-9 NA TRBJ2-3 NA
TGTGCCATCAGTGATGGACTGATCATCCAGCCCCAGCATTTT CAISDGLIIQPQHF TRBV10-3 NA TRBJ1-5 few
TGTGCCAGCAGCCATACAGGGGGAGTCTCCTACGAGCAGTACTTC CASSHTGGVSYEQYF TRBV3-1 TRBD1 TRBJ2-7 few
TGTGCCAGCATGAGGGGACCCTTCGGGAACACTGAAGCTTTCTTT CASMRGPFGNTEAFF TRBV14 NA TRBJ1-1 NA
TGCGCCAGCAAGAACGACGGGAACACCGGGGAGCTGTTTTTT CASKNDGNTGELFF TRBV10-1 NA TRBJ2-2 many
TGTGCCAGTAGTATTCGGCTAGGGGCCTCCTACGAGCAGTACTTC CASSIRLGASYEQYF TRBV19 NA TRBJ2-7 few
TGTGCCAGCAGTTTCTGGGACACAGATACGCAGTATTTT CASSFWDTDTQYF TRBV27 NA TRBJ2-3 few
TGTGCCAGCAGTACCGGGACAGGGACCTATGGCTACACCTTC CASSTGTGTYGYTF TRBV7-9 TRBD1 TRBJ1-2 NA
TGTGCCAGCAGCCCCAAGATCGCCAGGACCGGGGAGCTGTTTTTT CASSPKIARTGELFF TRBV3-1 NA TRBJ2-2 NA
TGCAGTGCTAGAGACCCCCGGGGCCTTAATGAAAAACTGTTTTTT CSARDPRGLNEKLFF TRBV20-1 NA TRBJ1-4 many
TGTGCCAGCAGGGACACAGGGTTGGGAGATACGCAGTATTTT CASRDTGLGDTQYF TRBV2 NA TRBJ2-3 few
TGCAGTGCGCCGGACATTAGCTCTGGAAACACCATATATTTT CSAPDISSGNTIYF TRBV20-1 NA TRBJ1-3 few
TGTGCCAGCAGCCCGGACAGAGGGGAACTCCACTTT CASSPDRGELHF TRBV11-2 NA TRBJ1-6 many
TGTGCCATCAGCCCCGGGCCAGATGAGCAGTACTTC CAISPGPDEQYF TRBV5-6 NA TRBJ2-7 NA
TGTGTCAGCAGCCTAAAACAGGGATACCAAGAGACCCAGTACTTC CVSSLKQGYQETQYF TRBV7-9 NA TRBJ2-5 NA
TGTGCCAGCAGCTTATCTCTTCCCCCGAATGAAAAACTGTTTTTT CASSLSLPPNEKLFF TRBV7-9 NA TRBJ1-4 few
TGTGCCAGCAGCTTAAGGCGGGGGAACTCTAATGAGCAGTTCTTC CASSLRRGNSNEQFF TRBV11-2 TRBD2 TRBJ2-1 few
TGTGCCAGCAGTTCGGACAGGCTAAATCCCAATGAGCAGTTCTTC CASSSDRLNPNEQFF TRBV27 TRBD1 TRBJ2-1 NA
TGTGCCAGCAGGCAAACAGGTTATGGCTACACCTTC CASRQTGYGYTF TRBV3-1 NA TRBJ1-2 many
TGTGCCAGCAGTCTAAGGACTAGCTTCTACAATGAGCAGTTCTTC CASSLRTSFYNEQFF TRBV12-3/TRBV12-4 TRBD2 TRBJ2-1 many
TGTGCCAGCAGTTACTCGAGCTTTGTGGGAGGGCCCGGAGAGACCCAGTACTTC CASSYSSFVGGPGETQYF TRBV6-5 TRBD2 TRBJ2-5 NA
TGTGCCACCAGTGATGCCGTCTATGGCTACACCTTC CATSDAVYGYTF TRBV24-1 NA TRBJ1-2 NA
TGTGCCAGCAGCCAAACAGGGGGTGCGCAGTATTTT CASSQTGGAQYF TRBV12-3/TRBV12-4 TRBD1 TRBJ2-3 many
TGTGCCAGCAGTTGGGGGACTAGCGGTGAGACCCAGTACTTC CASSWGTSGETQYF TRBV6-5 TRBD2 TRBJ2-5 few
TGTGCCAGCAGTTCCCGGGACGAAGCCAAAAACATTCAGTACTTC CASSSRDEAKNIQYF TRBV12-3/TRBV12-4 NA TRBJ2-4 many
TGCGCCAGCAGTTTGGAGCGGGGGTACAATGAGCAGTTCTTC CASSLERGYNEQFF TRBV5-1 TRBD2 TRBJ2-1 many
TGTGCCATCAGAAAGGGACAGATATCCTACAATGAGCAGTTCTTC CAIRKGQISYNEQFF TRBV10-3 TRBD1 TRBJ2-1 NA
TGCAGTGCTAGAGATTTGGAGGGGGCGCTGGCTACTGAAGCTTTCTTT CSARDLEGALATEAFF TRBV20-1 TRBD1 TRBJ1-1 NA
TGCGCCAGCAGCAGGGAGACCAACTATGGCTACACCTTC CASSRETNYGYTF TRBV5-1 NA TRBJ1-2 many
TGTGCCAGCAGCTTAAGCGCGGTTGAGTTCTCTGGAAACACCATATATTTT CASSLSAVEFSGNTIYF TRBV7-9 NA TRBJ1-3 NA
TGTGCCACCAGTGATTTAGGCGACGAGCAGTACTTC CATSDLGDEQYF TRBV24-1 NA TRBJ2-7 many
TGCAGTGCTAGAGATTCAATAACTAGCGGGAGGGGTCTGGGCACCGGGGAGCTGTTTTTT CSARDSITSGRGLGTGELFF TRBV20-1 TRBD2 TRBJ2-2 NA
TGCGCCAGCAGCCAAGGGGGTAGCGGGGGCCGAAACACCGGGGAGCTGTTTTTT CASSQGGSGGRNTGELFF TRBV4-1 TRBD2 TRBJ2-2 NA
TGTGCCAGCAGAAAGACTAGCGGGAGGGCCGGAGAGACCCAGTACTTC CASRKTSGRAGETQYF TRBV2 TRBD2 TRBJ2-5 NA
TGTGCCAGCAGCAGGGACGGATCGAACACCGGGGAGCTGTTTTTT CASSRDGSNTGELFF TRBV12-3/TRBV12-4 NA TRBJ2-2 NA
TGCGCCAGCAGGCGGACTAGCGGGGTCGGGCAAGAGACCCAGTACTTC CASRRTSGVGQETQYF TRBV5-1 TRBD2 TRBJ2-5 many
TGCGCCAGCAGCTTGGCCCGGACAGGCACTGAAGCTTTCTTT CASSLARTGTEAFF TRBV5-1 TRBD1 TRBJ1-1 many
TGCGCCAGCAGCTTGGGTATGGGGGGCGAGCAGTACTTC CASSLGMGGEQYF TRBV5-1 NA TRBJ2-7 many
TGCGCCAGCAGCCGCGACAGGGGTCGGGGCACTGAAGCTTTCTTT CASSRDRGRGTEAFF TRBV4-1 TRBD1 TRBJ1-1 many
TGTGCCAGCAGCGAAGCGGGGGGGCCGGGAGAGACCCAGTACTTC CASSEAGGPGETQYF TRBV4-2 TRBD2 TRBJ2-5 NA
TGCAGTGCTAGCTTCGGAACGGCGGGTGCGACCCAGTACTTC CSASFGTAGATQYF TRBV20-1 NA TRBJ2-5 NA
TGTGCCAGCAGCGGGACAGCAGCCTATAATTCACCCCTCCACTTT CASSGTAAYNSPLHF TRBV9 NA TRBJ1-6 few
TGTGCCAGCAGTTTTGGGGACAGGGCGAACACTGAAGCTTTCTTT CASSFGDRANTEAFF TRBV12-3/TRBV12-4 TRBD1 TRBJ1-1 NA
TGTGCCAGCAGCCAAGATCTGGAGGCGGGAGCTAAGTTCTTC CASSQDLEAGAKFF TRBV3-1 TRBD2 TRBJ2-1 many
TGTGCCAGCAGTTTGGACACCACGAACACCGGGGAGCTGTTTTTT CASSLDTTNTGELFF TRBV12-3/TRBV12-4 NA TRBJ2-2 many
TGTGCCACCAGTGTGCAGGGGGACCTTGGAGACATTCAGTACTTC CATSVQGDLGDIQYF TRBV24-1 TRBD1 TRBJ2-4 NA
TGTGCCAGCAGAATGACCACCAATATGGGGGATGAGCAGTTCTTC CASRMTTNMGDEQFF TRBV7-3 NA TRBJ2-1 NA
TGCTGTGCTAGAGATCGGGTAGCGGGAGGAATCGGGGAGCTGTTTTTT CCARDRVAGGIGELFF TRBV20-1 TRBD2 TRBJ2-2 NA